This T cell receptor beta chain derives from a study of neurological immune-mediated disorders. TCRdb re-called the 5' RACE reads with MiXCR, one entry per CDR3 protein. The data show 20,000 to 30,000 distinct CDR3 sequences, with about 13% seen just once and roughly 13% held by the top ten. Germline V gene data show CDR1 as KGHSH and CDR2 as LQKENI. The ends lost 5 bases at V and 5 bases at J; junction bases unmatched: 9. The CDR3 is 15 amino acids. At least ten counts were recorded for this clonotype. Input material: PBMCs. The chain recombines TRBV18 with TRBJ1-1; 9 bases match TRBD1. This clonotype was obtained from a woman in her fifties or sixties with HTLV-1-associated myelopathy (HAM/TSP). CDR3 protein: CASSFAGQGGTEAFF. CDR3 DNA: TGTGCCAGCTCATTTGCGGGACAGGGAGGAACTGAAGCTTTCTTT.